Listed here is a single TCR beta chain. Its cognate antigen is unknown. This sample was included in a study of cytomegalovirus exposure and HLA in healthy donors. Study at large: The early release's HLA-typed donors yielded some 85 million unique TCRs.

V was clipped by 6 bases and J by 2 bases, with 13 bases between them. Germline V gene data show CDR1 as MNHNS and CDR2 as SASEGT. There are 14 residues in the CDR3. Vbeta (60) and Jbeta (13) primers were used in the PCR. Assay used: immunoSEQ multiplex PCR; TCRdb lists only in-frame clones, some missing. Seen here are around 95,000 clones, around 83% observed once, and the top ten hold roughly 3.8%. Overall study results and limits: The authors enumerated 150 to 200 TCR beta chains as linked to cytomegalovirus. TCR beta V- and J-gene trimming was later associated with a missense DCLRE1C variant. Testing in vitro showed a few CMV-associated chains specific for CMV antigens.

This clonotype originated in a female donor in good health and CMV-seropositive. The sequenced sample consisted of PBMCs. The chain carries TRBV6-1 and TRBJ1-1; no definite D call. In DNA, the CDR3 is TGTGCCAGCAGCTCAAATGGAGGAAACACTGAAGCTTTCTTT. Residues: CASSSNGGNTEAFF.